This TCR beta chain was obtained from a study of cytomegalovirus exposure and HLA in healthy donors. Healthy bone marrow donors supplied every sample. PCR amplification relied on 60 Vbeta primers (plus 13 Jbeta primers). Clones were read by immunoSEQ multiplex PCR, and TCRdb kept only the in-frame ones, dropping some. This specimen shows tens of thousands of clones; the ten leading clones hold approximately 2.4%. V shed 1 base and J shed 6 bases, with 6 bases lying between them. This CDR3 comprises 13 residues. CDR1 is SGHVS, CDR2 FQNEAQ, per germline. General observations from the study: Presence/absence analyses took donor sequencing depth as roughly uniform.

Notes on this clone: Its antigen is unknown.

This TCR was sampled from a female donor in good health and CMV-seronegative. V usage is TRBV7-8 and J usage is TRBJ2-2; no definite D call. The sequencing input was PBMCs. The CDR3 DNA reads as TGTGCCAGCAGCTTAGGGTCAGCCGGGGAGCTGTTTTTT. The encoded protein is CASSLGSAGELFF.